Below, 21 T cell receptor beta chains from the same sample are listed, as sequenced in a study of T-cell reconstitution after alpha-beta-depleted transplantation in children. During its preparation, the TCRbeta library received unique molecular identifiers. TCRdb re-analysed the PCR reads in MiXCR, keeping a single row per CDR3 protein. The sample holds 600,000 to 800,000 distinct CDR3 sequences, 10% to 15% seen once. This specimen was PBMCs, taken before TCRalphabeta/CD19-depleted stem cell transplant. These receptors all come from a girl aged 2-10 years with congenital amegakaryocytic thrombocytopenia, due to receive a stem cell transplant.

V gene TRBV28 combines with J gene TRBJ2-1; 9 bases are shared with TRBD1. The CDR3 length is 14 residues. With V trimmed by 6 bases and J by 10 bases, 10 bases remained unmatched. Per the germline V gene, CDR1 is MDHEN and CDR2 is SYDVKM. The CDR3 region is CASRRQQGAGEQFF. The DNA for the CDR3 is TGTGCCAGCAGACGTCAACAGGGGGCAGGGGAGCAGTTCTTC.

This clonotype was picked up many times. The gene calls are TRBV29-1 and TRBJ2-3; 9 bases line up with TRBD2. The CDR3 spans 13 residues. Germline CDR1 reads SQVTM; CDR2 reads ANQGSEA. The J segment lost 0 bases and the V segment lost 5 bases, leaving 0 bases of the junction unmatched. CDR3 bases: TGCAGCGTTACTAGCGGGAGCACAGATACGCAGTATTTT. Its translation is CSVTSGSTDTQYF.

This clonotype was detected many times. V usage is TRBV10-3 and J usage is TRBJ2-5, with TRBD1 as a possible D gene (6 bases). The ends were cut back, 4 bases at V and 5 bases at J, with 8 bases in the middle. The germline CDR1 and CDR2 sequences are ENHRY and SYGVKD. This CDR3 spans 12 amino acids. This chain's CDR3 is CAISGRGETQYF. Written as DNA, the CDR3 is TGTGCCATCAGTGGCAGGGGCGAGACCCAGTACTTC.

This clonotype was detected only a few times. V gene TRBV30 combines with J gene TRBJ2-1; possible D gene TRBD1, 5 bases. The CDR3 spans 13 residues. Germline loops: CDR1 GTSNPN, CDR2 SVGIG (reference sequence). The V and J ends lost 5 bases and 6 bases respectively, with 14 bases between them. The CDR3 is CAWGSGGANEQFF. CDR3 in DNA: TGTGCCTGGGGGTCTGGTGGGGCCAATGAGCAGTTCTTC.

J is TRBJ2-3 and V is TRBV5-1; no firm D call. Germline V gives CDR1 SGHRS, CDR2 YFSETQ. This CDR3 is built from 14 residues. Between the trimmed V and J ends, which lost 0 bases and 6 bases, there was a span of 11 bases. The CDR3 reads CASSLGEVGDTQYF. The CDR3 region has the DNA TGCGCCAGCAGCTTGGGAGAGGTCGGGGATACGCAGTATTTT.

In this sample, this clonotype turned up a few times. This chain uses TRBV7-8 with TRBJ1-5; perhaps TRBD1 as D (5 bases). This CDR3 region has 16 residues. V was cut by 1 base and J by 7 bases, with 17 bases left in between. Germline V gene data show CDR1 as SGHVS and CDR2 as FQNEAQ. As DNA, the CDR3 is TGTGCCAGCAGCTTAGTTGTCCGGGGCGCGTACCAGCCCCAGCATTTT. It codes for CASSLVVRGAYQPQHF.

As to this clonotype: This sequence may be a read error, since a much larger clone differs from it by one base. The chain uses TRBV20-1 and TRBJ2-1; TRBD1 or TRBD2 may be the D gene (5 bases each). The germline V gene encodes CDR1 DFQATT and CDR2 SNEGSKA (reference sequence). The CDR3 is 16 amino acids. The CDR3 DNA reads as TGCGGTGCTAGAGATGGGACGCATCCGAGGTACAATGAGCAGTTCTTC. This translates into CGARDGTHPRYNEQFF.

The rearrangement joins TRBV2 to TRBJ2-7; possibly TRBD1 or TRBD2 for D (5 bases each). The CDR3 extends over 13 amino acids. The germline CDR1 and CDR2 sequences are SNHLY and FYNNEI. The V end lost 4 bases, the J end lost 7 bases, and 14 bases lay between the germline ends. The CDR3 here is CASSVDRDREQYF. In DNA, the CDR3 is TGTGCCAGCAGTGTAGATCGGGACCGGGAGCAGTACTTC.

Only a few counts were recorded for this clonotype. At one boundary the junction diverges from the germline segment, which might be a read error. The chain links TRBV2 to TRBJ2-5; possibly TRBD1 or TRBD2 for D (5 bases each). CDR1 is SNHLY, CDR2 FYNNEI, per germline. This CDR3 region has 12 residues. DNA for the CDR3: TGTGCCAGCAGTGAATCAGACTATCCGACAGTGTGG. It translates to CASSESDYPTVW.

This clonotype was observed at least ten times. The chain links TRBV24-1 to TRBJ2-7, with D uncertain. V shed 5 bases and J shed 3 bases, with 13 bases lying between them. The CDR3 runs 14 residues. CDR1 and CDR2 from the germline V gene are KGHDR and SFDVKD. The CDR3 region is CATSAPVQVYEQYF. DNA of the CDR3: TGTGCCACCAGTGCTCCCGTCCAGGTCTACGAGCAGTACTTC.

This clonotype was seen at least ten times. The chain is built from TRBV5-1 and TRBJ2-3, with 10 bases aligning to TRBD1. V was clipped by 4 bases and J by 1 base; unmatched bases: 3. CDR1 is SGHRS and CDR2 is YFSETQ in the germline V gene. The CDR3 totals 15 residues. As DNA, the CDR3 is TGCGCCAGCAGCGTGGACAGGGGGGGCACAGATACGCAGTATTTT. Amino acids: CASSVDRGGTDTQYF.

The sample holds many counts of this clonotype. This chain connects TRBV29-1 to TRBJ2-1, with D possibly matching TRBD2 (5 bases). CDR3 size: 12 residues. Germline V gene lookup returns CDR1 SQVTM and CDR2 ANQGSEA. Between the trimmed V and J ends, which lost 5 bases and 2 bases, there was a span of 7 bases. Written as DNA, the CDR3 is TGCAGCGTTAATAGCGCCTACAATGAGCAGTTCTTC. It translates to CSVNSAYNEQFF.

V and J are TRBV28 and TRBJ2-3; 7 bases are a match to TRBD1. J gave up 1 base and V 3 bases, and 10 bases lay outside the gene matches. This CDR3 has 17 residues. From germline, CDR1 is MDHEN and CDR2 SYDVKM. The CDR3, as DNA: TGTGCCAGCAGTTTCAAAGGGGGCCTAGTTGGCACAGATACGCAGTATTTT. It yields the protein CASSFKGGLVGTDTQYF.

About this clonotype: With a much larger clone just one base away, this may be a read error. This chain uses TRBV5-1 with TRBJ1-4; tentative D call: TRBD1 (5 bases). CDR1 is SGHRS, CDR2 YFSETQ, per germline. The CDR3 is made up of 14 amino acids. The DNA for the CDR3 is TGCGCCAGCAGCTCGACAGCAACTAATGGAAAACTGTTTTTT. Translating gives CASSSTATNGKLFF. Drawing the rest from reference TRBV5-1 and TRBJ1-4, the complete variable domain is KAGVTQTPRYLIKTRGQQVTLSCSPISGHRSVSWYQQTPGQGLQFLFEYFSETQRNKGNFPGRFSGRQFSNSRSEMNVSTLELGDSALYLCASSSTATNGKLFFGSGTQLSVL.

Note on this clonotype: Its ends do not fully match the called genes, so a read error is possible. The chain employs TRBV20-1 and TRBJ2-1, with D perhaps matching TRBD2 (6 bases). Germline assignment: CDR1 DFQATT and CDR2 SNEGSKA (reference sequence). The length of the CDR3 is 14 residues. The CDR3 sequence: CSARDWSGYNKQFF. The CDR3 DNA is TGCAGTGCTAGAGATTGGAGCGGGTACAATAAGCAGTTCTTC.

This clonotype turned up a few times. The gene calls are TRBV5-1 and TRBJ2-1, with TRBD1 matching 8 bases. The junction had 15 bases not matched to a gene; V was cut back by 3 bases and J by 7 bases. CDR1 is SGHRS and CDR2 is YFSETQ in the germline V gene. CDR3 length: 17 residues. The CDR3 DNA is TGCGCCAGCAGCTGGGGTCTCGGGACAGGTGGAAAGAATGAGCAGTTCTTC. Translating it yields CASSWGLGTGGKNEQFF.

The CDR3 region is CASRIGGSGGGYTF. CDR3 DNA sequence: TGTGCCAGCAGAATAGGGGGAAGTGGAGGTGGCTACACCTTC. This chain links TRBV12-3 or TRBV12-4 with TRBJ1-2; the D gene is possibly TRBD1 (6 bases). The CDR3 loop spans 14 amino acids. V was clipped by 6 bases and J by 7 bases, with 18 bases between them.

The chain combines TRBV11-3 with TRBJ2-1, with D possibly TRBD2 on 6 matching bases. Trimming took off 3 bases at V and 5 bases at J, with 14 bases between the two ends. CDR1 and CDR2 from the germline V gene are SGHNT and YENEEA. This CDR3 spans 15 amino acids. CDR3 sequence (DNA): TGTGCCAGCAGCTTTCGGGGACTGGGAGACAATGAGCAGTTCTTC. It translates to CASSFRGLGDNEQFF.

This clonotype was counted only a few times. The rearrangement joins TRBV20-1 to TRBJ2-5, with TRBD1 identical over 8 bases. This CDR3 spans 13 amino acids. Unmatched junction bases numbered 4, after V lost 3 bases and J lost 4 bases. From germline, CDR1 is DFQATT and CDR2 SNEGSKA (reference sequence). CDR3 loop: CSASLQGAETQYF. The CDR3 DNA reads TGCAGTGCTAGTCTGCAGGGGGCAGAGACCCAGTACTTC.

This clonotype has more than one count but fewer than ten. The gene calls are TRBV5-1 and TRBJ2-7, with TRBD1 matching over 9 bases. Germline lookup yields CDR1 SGHRS and CDR2 YFSETQ. Losses at the gene ends were 4 bases for V and 4 bases for J; bases not matched to a gene: 9. This CDR3 contains 15 residues. Here the CDR3 reads CASSPDGTGTYEQYF. The CDR3 DNA reads TGCGCCAGCAGCCCCGACGGGACAGGGACTTACGAGCAGTACTTC.

J is TRBJ2-1 and V is TRBV5-4; 11 bases match TRBD2. V trimming: 2 bases; J trimming: 6 bases; junction bases outside the gene matches: 4. CDR3 length equals 15 residues. Germline V gene lookup returns CDR1 SGHNT and CDR2 YYREEE (reference sequence). In DNA, the CDR3 is TGTGCCAGCAGCTTAGGGACTAGCGGACCCAATGAGCAGTTCTTC. Residues: CASSLGTSGPNEQFF.